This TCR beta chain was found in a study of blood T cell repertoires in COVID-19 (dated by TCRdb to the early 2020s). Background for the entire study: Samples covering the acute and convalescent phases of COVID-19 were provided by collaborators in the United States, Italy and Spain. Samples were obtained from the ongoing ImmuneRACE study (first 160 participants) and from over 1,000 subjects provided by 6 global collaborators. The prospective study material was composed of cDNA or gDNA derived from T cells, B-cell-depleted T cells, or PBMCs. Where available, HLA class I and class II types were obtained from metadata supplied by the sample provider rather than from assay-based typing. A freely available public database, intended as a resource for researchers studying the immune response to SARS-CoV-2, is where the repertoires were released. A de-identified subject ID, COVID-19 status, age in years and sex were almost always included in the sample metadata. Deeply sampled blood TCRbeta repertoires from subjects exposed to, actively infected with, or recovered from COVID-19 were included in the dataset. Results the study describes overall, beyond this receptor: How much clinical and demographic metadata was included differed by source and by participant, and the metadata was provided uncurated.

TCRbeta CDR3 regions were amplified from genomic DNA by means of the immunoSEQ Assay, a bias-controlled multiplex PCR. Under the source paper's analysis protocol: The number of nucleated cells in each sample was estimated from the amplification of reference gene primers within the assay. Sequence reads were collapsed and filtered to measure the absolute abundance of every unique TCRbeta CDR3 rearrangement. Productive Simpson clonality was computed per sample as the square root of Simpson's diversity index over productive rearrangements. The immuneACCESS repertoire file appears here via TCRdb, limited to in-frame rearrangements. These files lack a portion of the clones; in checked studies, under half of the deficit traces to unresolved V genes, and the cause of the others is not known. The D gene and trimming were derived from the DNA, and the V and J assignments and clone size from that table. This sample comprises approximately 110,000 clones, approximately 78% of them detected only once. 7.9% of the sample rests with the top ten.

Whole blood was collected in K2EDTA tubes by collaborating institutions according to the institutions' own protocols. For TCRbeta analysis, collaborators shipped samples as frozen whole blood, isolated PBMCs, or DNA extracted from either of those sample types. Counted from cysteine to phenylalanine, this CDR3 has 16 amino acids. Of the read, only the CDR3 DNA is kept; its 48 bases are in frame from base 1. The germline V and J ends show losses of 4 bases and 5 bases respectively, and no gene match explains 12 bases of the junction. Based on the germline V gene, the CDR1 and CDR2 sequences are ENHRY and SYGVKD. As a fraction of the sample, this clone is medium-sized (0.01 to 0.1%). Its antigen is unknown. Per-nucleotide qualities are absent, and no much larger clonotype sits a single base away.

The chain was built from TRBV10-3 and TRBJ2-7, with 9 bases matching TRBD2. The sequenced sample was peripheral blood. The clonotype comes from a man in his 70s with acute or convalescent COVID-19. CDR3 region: CAISGLHKAGGDEQYF. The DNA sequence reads TGTGCCATCAGTGGCCTCCATAAAGCGGGAGGCGACGAGCAGTACTTC.